What follows are 26 T cell receptor beta chains derived from one specimen sequenced in a study of cytomegalovirus exposure and HLA in healthy donors. Libraries were prepared by immunoSEQ multiplex PCR; TCRdb keeps only in-frame clonotypes and omits some of them. This sample carries 120,000 to 150,000 clones, around 85% of them seen once, and the ten largest clones take 2.5% to 3.5%. The sequencing input was PBMCs. The receptor set was obtained from a man younger than 30 in good health and CMV-seronegative.

This clone was observed once. The rearrangement joins TRBV5-5 to TRBJ2-7, with D possibly TRBD1 on 5 matching bases. Trimming left V 2 bases short and J 5 bases short, with 17 bases between. Germline CDR1 SGHKS, CDR2 YYEKEE (reference sequence). The CDR3 covers 15 residues. CDR3: CASSFQGTSGDEQYF. As DNA, the CDR3 is TGTGCCAGCAGCTTCCAGGGAACGTCCGGAGACGAGCAGTACTTC.

The chain carries TRBV6-4 and TRBJ2-1, with 10 bases lining up with TRBD2. CDR1 and CDR2 (germline): MRHNA, SNTAGT. Trimming removed 3 bases from V and 9 bases from J; junction bases left unmatched: 5. The CDR3 is made up of 14 amino acids. CDR3 residues: CASSEASGSREQFF. The CDR3 DNA sequence: TGTGCCAGCAGTGAGGCTAGCGGGAGTCGTGAGCAGTTCTTC.

A single count supports this clone. The chain joins TRBV28 to TRBJ1-1; D gene ambiguous. Germline CDR1 is MDHEN and CDR2 is SYDVKM. This CDR3 is built from 12 residues. The ends were cut back, 4 bases at V and 5 bases at J, with 8 bases in the middle. The CDR3 DNA reads TGTGCCAGCAGTTCGACATTAACTGAAGCTTTCTTT. Encoded protein: CASSSTLTEAFF.

The chain combines TRBV5-1 with TRBJ1-3; D unclear. This CDR3 is 15 amino acids long. The V gene lost 4 bases and the J gene lost 0 bases, with 11 bases spanning the gap. CDR1 is SGHRS, CDR2 YFSETQ, per germline. The CDR3 nucleotides are TGCGCCAGCAGCCAGACGACGGGCTCTGGAAACACCATATATTTT. It specifies CASSQTTGSGNTIYF. Using reference TRBV5-1 and TRBJ1-3 for the parts outside the CDR3, the full variable domain is KAGVTQTPRYLIKTRGQQVTLSCSPISGHRSVSWYQQTPGQGLQFLFEYFSETQRNKGNFPGRFSGRQFSNSRSEMNVSTLELGDSALYLCASSQTTGSGNTIYFGEGSWLTVV.

The V and J genes are TRBV5-5 and TRBJ2-7; TRBD1 matches 7 bases. The junction had 13 bases not matched to a gene; V was cut back by 4 bases and J by 9 bases. CDR1 and CDR2 from the germline V gene are SGHKS and YYEKEE (reference sequence). CDR3 length: 14 residues. The CDR3 DNA is TGTGCCAGCAGCGCAACACCGGGACAGCCGTGGCAGTACTTC. It is translated as CASSATPGQPWQYF.

The V call is TRBV15, the J call TRBJ2-5; 11 bases map to TRBD2. With 5 bases clipped from V and 3 bases from J, the junction kept 8 bases outside the gene matches. Germline CDR1 LNHNV, CDR2 YYDKDF (reference sequence). The CDR3 runs 16 residues. The CDR3 is CATSLQGTSGEETQYF. In nucleotides, the CDR3 is TGTGCCACCAGCCTTCAAGGGACTAGCGGAGAAGAGACCCAGTACTTC.

V usage is TRBV7-2 and J usage is TRBJ2-2, with D uncertain. V lost 5 bases to trimming and J lost 1 base, with 5 bases between them. The CDR3 has 13 residues. Germline CDR1 is SGHTA and CDR2 is FQGNSA. CDR3 DNA: TGTGCCAGCAGCCCACAGAACACCGGGGAGCTGTTTTTT. This codes for CASSPQNTGELFF.

This clone has just one count. The chain uses TRBV30 and TRBJ1-2, with 12 bases lining up with TRBD1. CDR1 is GTSNPN, CDR2 SVGIG, per germline (reference sequence). With 4 bases clipped from V and 8 bases from J, the junction kept 8 bases outside the gene matches. The CDR3 is 14 residues long. The CDR3 sequence is CAWTPGQGARGYTF. The CDR3 DNA is TGTGCCTGGACACCGGGACAGGGGGCGCGAGGCTACACCTTC.

The chain recombines TRBV11-2 with TRBJ1-1; D gene ambiguous. CDR3 size: 16 residues. Germline CDR1 SGHAT, CDR2 FQNNGV. V dropped 1 base and J dropped 4 bases, with 16 bases sitting between them. CDR3 loop: CASSLVFQEEGTEAFF. For the CDR3, the DNA is TGTGCCAGCAGCTTAGTGTTCCAAGAGGAGGGCACTGAAGCTTTCTTT.

This clone was detected once. The chain is built from TRBV7-8 and TRBJ2-1; possible D gene TRBD1, 6 bases. Germline CDR1 SGHVS, CDR2 FQNEAQ. V lost 0 bases to trimming and J lost 2 bases, with 29 bases between them. CDR3 length: 22 amino acids. CDR3 residues: CASSLARVPHKTYREPYNEQFF. CDR3 nucleotide sequence: TGTGCCAGCAGCTTAGCGAGAGTCCCCCACAAAACCTACAGGGAACCCTACAATGAGCAGTTCTTC.

This clone was seen only a few times. This chain links TRBV10-3 with TRBJ1-1; D unresolved. The V gene lost 0 bases and the J gene lost 9 bases, with 11 bases spanning the gap. CDR1 is ENHRY and CDR2 is SYGVKD in the germline V gene. The CDR3 covers 13 residues. The CDR3 bases are TGTGCCATCAGTGAGTCGGTAACAATACAAGCTTTCTTT. The encoded protein is CAISESVTIQAFF.

This chain uses TRBV19 with TRBJ1-6; 7 nucleotides line up with TRBD1. CDR1 is LNHDA and CDR2 is SQIVND in the germline V gene (reference sequence). V was clipped by 5 bases and J by 8 bases; unmatched bases: 12. The CDR3 is made up of 16 amino acids. The DNA for the CDR3 is TGTGCCAGTAGTTCCCGGGTTCAGGGGGAGGATTCACCCCTCCACTTT. This translates into CASSSRVQGEDSPLHF.

The sample holds one count of this clone. This chain connects TRBV5-6 to TRBJ2-5, with D possibly TRBD1 on 6 matching bases. Germline CDR1 reads SGHDT; CDR2 reads YYEEEE. The CDR3 loop spans 14 amino acids. V dropped 5 bases and J dropped 2 bases, with 13 bases sitting between them. CDR3 amino acids: CASSIDRNQETQYF. The CDR3 coding sequence is TGTGCCAGCAGTATAGACAGGAATCAAGAGACCCAGTACTTC. Combining the CDR3 with reference TRBV5-6 and TRBJ2-5 gives the whole variable domain DAGVTQSPTHLIKTRGQQVTLRCSPKSGHDTVSWYQQALGQGPQFIFQYYEEEERQRGNFPDRFSGHQFPNYSSELNVNALLLGDSALYLCASSIDRNQETQYFGPGTRLLVL.

This chain connects TRBV2 to TRBJ1-1, with D possibly matching TRBD1 (6 bases). The CDR3 has 13 residues. Germline CDR1 SNHLY, CDR2 FYNNEI. Between the trimmed V and J ends, which lost 8 bases and 2 bases, there was a span of 12 bases. This chain's CDR3 is CASPRTENTEAFF. CDR3 sequence (DNA): TGTGCCAGCCCCCGGACAGAAAACACTGAAGCTTTCTTT. The full variable domain, rest sourced from reference TRBV2 and TRBJ1-1, is EPEVTQTPSHQVTQMGQEVILRCVPISNHLYFYWYRQILGQKVEFLVSFYNNEISEKSEIFDDQFSVERPDGSNFTLKIRSTKLEDSAMYFCASPRTENTEAFFGQGTRLTVV.

The chain employs TRBV7-6 and TRBJ2-1, with 11 nucleotides matching TRBD2. The germline CDR1 and CDR2 sequences are SGHVS and FNYEAQ. This CDR3 region has 15 residues. Germline trimming cut 5 bases from V and 9 bases from J; bases unmatched to any gene: 9. The CDR3 coding sequence is TGTGCCAGCAGCAGCACTAGCGGGAGAACCGGTGAGCAGTTCTTC. Protein sequence: CASSSTSGRTGEQFF.

The chain links TRBV11-2 to TRBJ2-6; TRBD1 aligns across 7 bases. CDR1 and CDR2 from the germline V gene are SGHAT and FQNNGV. This CDR3 comprises 19 residues. V lost 4 bases, J lost 5 bases, and 17 bases stayed unmatched. CDR3 nucleotides: TGTGCCAGCAGCTCCAAGTGGTCCGGGGACAGCGGCTGGGCCAACGTCCTGACTTTC. The encoded protein is CASSSKWSGDSGWANVLTF.

The chain links TRBV14 to TRBJ2-7; TRBD2 matches at 10 bases. Trimming cost V 5 bases and J 3 bases; bases outside gene matches: 7. This CDR3 region has 15 residues. Germline loops: CDR1 SGHDN, CDR2 FVKESK. This chain's CDR3 is CASSSRTSGLYEQYF. Written as DNA, the CDR3 is TGTGCCAGCAGCTCCCGGACTAGCGGCCTCTACGAGCAGTACTTC.

This chain links TRBV5-4 with TRBJ2-3; D perhaps matches TRBD1 (6 bases). Trimming removed 3 bases at V and 3 bases at J, with 11 bases between. The CDR3 totals 14 residues. Germline values: CDR1 SGHNT, CDR2 YYREEE (reference sequence). CDR3 DNA: TGTGCCAGCAGCTCCCCAGGGGAGACAGATACGCAGTATTTT. Amino acids: CASSSPGETDTQYF.

This sequence joins TRBV5-1 and TRBJ2-3; D is perhaps TRBD2 (6 bases). This CDR3 region has 17 residues. The V and J ends lost 0 bases and 0 bases respectively, with 14 bases between them. The germline gives CDR1 SGHRS, CDR2 YFSETQ. As DNA, the CDR3 is TGCGCCAGCAGCTTGGCCTTTAGCGGAACAAGCACAGATACGCAGTATTTT. The encoded protein is CASSLAFSGTSTDTQYF.

The genes are TRBV5-1 and TRBJ2-5, with 7 bases lining up with TRBD1. CDR3 length: 15 amino acids. Germline V CDR1 and CDR2: SGHRS, YFSETQ. The ends lost 0 bases at V and 5 bases at J; junction bases unmatched: 7. The DNA for the CDR3 is TGCGCCAGCAGCTTGGAGGGACAGTGGGGGGAGACCCAGTACTTC. Its translation: CASSLEGQWGETQYF.

This chain links TRBV7-9 with TRBJ1-2; 7 bases line up with TRBD1. CDR3 length equals 13 residues. J was trimmed by 6 bases and V by 4 bases; bases with no gene match: 5. CDR1 is SEHNR and CDR2 is FQNEAQ in the germline V gene (reference sequence). The CDR3 protein is CASSSDRDHGYTF. DNA for the CDR3: TGTGCCAGCAGCTCAGACAGGGACCATGGCTACACCTTC.

The chain carries TRBV7-9 and TRBJ2-3; 7 bases line up with TRBD2. J was trimmed by 1 base and V by 4 bases; bases with no gene match: 8. This CDR3 has 16 residues. The germline CDR1 and CDR2 sequences are SEHNR and FQNEAQ (reference sequence). The CDR3 DNA reads TGTGCCAGCAGCTCCCTTGCTAGCGGAGGCACAGATACGCAGTATTTT. Protein product: CASSSLASGGTDTQYF.

V usage is TRBV9 and J usage is TRBJ2-6; TRBD2 matches 8 bases. The CDR3 runs 18 residues. V shed 0 bases, J shed 0 bases, and the junction held 5 bases outside the gene matches. CDR1 and CDR2 from the germline V gene are SGDLS and YYNGEE. The CDR3 DNA is TGTGCCAGCAGCGTAGCTACGGGGGGGAGCTCTGGGGCCAACGTCCTGACTTTC. Its translation is CASSVATGGSSGANVLTF.

This clone was seen a few times. This chain joins TRBV7-9 and TRBJ2-7; possible D gene TRBD2, 5 bases. V was shortened by 6 bases and J by 5 bases, with 11 bases between the two germline ends. The CDR3 spans 12 residues. The germline gives CDR1 SEHNR, CDR2 FQNEAQ (reference sequence). The CDR3 bases are TGTGCCAGCAGACGGGATGGGCACGAGCAGTACTTC. Translating gives CASRRDGHEQYF.

This chain joins TRBV4-2 and TRBJ2-6; no clear D. V lost 4 bases and J lost 0, with 10 bases in between. The CDR3 has 16 residues. Germline V gives CDR1 LGHNA, CDR2 YNFKEQ. This chain's CDR3 is CASSLGSPSGANVLTF. Written as DNA, the CDR3 is TGTGCCAGCAGCCTCGGGTCCCCCTCTGGGGCCAACGTCCTGACTTTC.

The chain uses TRBV9 and TRBJ2-7, with D possibly matching TRBD1 (5 bases). Germline CDR1 SGDLS, CDR2 YYNGEE. V lost 0 bases, J lost 3 bases, and 10 bases lay in between. The CDR3 sequence is 14 residues long. The CDR3 loop is CASSVGSGFYEQYF. The CDR3 DNA reads TGTGCCAGCAGCGTAGGATCAGGGTTCTACGAGCAGTACTTC.